This TCR beta chain stems from a study of T-cell memory formation after mild COVID-19. The CDR3 sequence is 15 residues long. Trimming left V 3 bases short and J 2 bases short, with 10 bases between. Per the germline V gene, CDR1 is ENHRY and CDR2 is SYGVKD. TCRdb independently ran MiXCR on the 5' RACE reads; one entry per CDR3 protein. This sample has a few hundred thousand distinct CDR3 sequences, with about a sixth found just once. The rearrangement uses TRBV10-3 and TRBJ1-4; a possible D gene is TRBD1 (5 bases). This receptor was taken from a man aged 18 to 30 who had mild COVID-19 (a few samples of this study predate the infection). Cell type and time point are not known. Specimen: PBMCs or a T cell subset sorted from them (not recorded which). The CDR3 DNA reads TGTGCCATCAGTGACGTGGGGACGACTAATGAAAAACTGTTTTTT. Amino acids: CAISDVGTTNEKLFF.